One and the same sample provided the 6 T cell receptor beta chains below, sequenced in a study of shared clonotypes between healthy human individuals. Profiled with immunoSEQ multiplex PCR; TCRdb holds only in-frame clones, not every one. Among 600,000 to 750,000 clones listed, roughly 72% were seen once. Sequenced material: memory CD4+ T cells sorted from blood. The subset: CD45RA-negative fraction. These receptor sequences come from a woman aged 30 to 39 in good health.

The V gene is TRBV28, the J gene TRBJ1-5; a possible D gene is TRBD1 (6 bases). Germline V gives CDR1 MDHEN, CDR2 SYDVKM. V shed 5 bases and J shed 2 bases, with 13 bases lying between them. This CDR3 comprises 15 residues. This CDR3 reads CASSPQKGGNQPQHF. The CDR3 DNA is TGTGCCAGCAGTCCACAGAAGGGGGGCAATCAGCCCCAGCATTTT. Looking up the rest from reference TRBV28 and TRBJ1-5 gives the full variable domain: DVKVTQSSRYLVKRTGEKVFLECVQDMDHENMFWYRQDPGLGLRLIYFSYDVKMKEKGDIPEGYSVSREKKERFSLILESASTNQTSMYLCASSPQKGGNQPQHFGDGTRLSIL.

V usage is TRBV2 and J usage is TRBJ2-7, with no clear D. Trimming pared 6 bases from V and 2 bases from J, leaving 14 bases between. This CDR3 is built from 14 residues. The germline V gene has CDR1 SNHLY and CDR2 FYNNEI. Written as DNA, the CDR3 is TGTGCCAGCAGGGCTGCCGAGCAAACCTACGAGCAGTACTTC. Translation gives CASRAAEQTYEQYF.

This chain uses TRBV5-8 with TRBJ1-5; 7 positions agree with TRBD1. Trimming took 5 bases from V and 3 from J; bases not matched to a gene: 8. The CDR3 contains 15 residues. In germline, CDR1 is SGHTS, CDR2 YDEGEE. CDR3: CASSWGQTLNQPQHF. The CDR3 DNA is TGTGCCAGCAGTTGGGGACAGACTCTCAATCAGCCCCAGCATTTT.

This sequence joins TRBV28 and TRBJ1-2; D not resolved. The CDR3 consists of 14 residues. The V gene's germline CDR1 is MDHEN and CDR2 SYDVKM. Between the trimmed V and J ends, which lost 5 bases and 2 bases, there was a span of 12 bases. In nucleotides, the CDR3 is TGTGCCAGCAGTAAGATCACAGTGAACTATGGCTACACCTTC. The encoded protein is CASSKITVNYGYTF.

This rearrangement joins TRBV18 to TRBJ1-2, with D unresolved. The CDR3 extends over 14 amino acids. Germline CDR1 and CDR2: KGHSH and LQKENI. The V gene lost 2 bases and the J gene lost 5 bases, with 12 bases spanning the gap. This CDR3 reads CASSPTRESYGYTF. The CDR3 DNA sequence: TGTGCCAGCTCACCAACGCGAGAATCGTATGGCTACACCTTC.

This clone was seen a few times. CDR3 in DNA: TGTGCCAGCAGTCAAGCGGGGCATCAAGGGGATACGCAGTATTTT. It encodes CASSQAGHQGDTQYF. The chain combines TRBV28 with TRBJ2-3; 7 positions match TRBD2. This CDR3 comprises 15 residues. The trim removed 5 bases at V and 6 bases at J, leaving 11 bases unmatched. CDR1 and CDR2 from the germline V gene are MDHEN and SYDVKM.